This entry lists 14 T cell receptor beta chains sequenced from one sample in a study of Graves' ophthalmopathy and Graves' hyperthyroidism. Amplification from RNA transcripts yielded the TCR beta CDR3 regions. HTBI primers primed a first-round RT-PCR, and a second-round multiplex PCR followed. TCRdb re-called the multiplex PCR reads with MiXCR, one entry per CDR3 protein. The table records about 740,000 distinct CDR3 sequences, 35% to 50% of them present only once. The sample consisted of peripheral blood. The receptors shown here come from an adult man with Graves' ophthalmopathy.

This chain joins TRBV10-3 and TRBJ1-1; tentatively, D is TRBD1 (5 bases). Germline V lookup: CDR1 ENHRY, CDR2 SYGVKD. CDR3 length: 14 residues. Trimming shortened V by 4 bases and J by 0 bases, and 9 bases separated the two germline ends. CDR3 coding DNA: TGTGCCATCAGTGGGGGCGACTTGAACACTGAAGCTTTCTTT. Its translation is CAISGGDLNTEAFF.

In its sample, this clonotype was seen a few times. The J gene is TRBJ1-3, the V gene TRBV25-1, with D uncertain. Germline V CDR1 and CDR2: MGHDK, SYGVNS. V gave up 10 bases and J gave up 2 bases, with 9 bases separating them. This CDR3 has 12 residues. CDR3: CATREAGNTIYF. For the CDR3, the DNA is TGTGCCACCCGGGAGGCTGGAAACACCATATATTTT.

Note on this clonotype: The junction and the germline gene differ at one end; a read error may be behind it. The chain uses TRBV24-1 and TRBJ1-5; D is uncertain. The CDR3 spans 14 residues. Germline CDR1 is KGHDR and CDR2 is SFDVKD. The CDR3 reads CASSERNSNQPQHF. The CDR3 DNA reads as TGTGCCAGCAGTGAACGGAATAGCAACCAGCCCCAGCATTTT.

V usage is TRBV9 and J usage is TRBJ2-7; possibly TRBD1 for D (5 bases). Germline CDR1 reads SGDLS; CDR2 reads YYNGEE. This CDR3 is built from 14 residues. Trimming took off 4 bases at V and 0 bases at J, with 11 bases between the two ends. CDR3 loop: CASSPAGFSYEQYF. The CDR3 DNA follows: TGTGCCAGCAGCCCGGCAGGGTTCTCCTACGAGCAGTACTTC.

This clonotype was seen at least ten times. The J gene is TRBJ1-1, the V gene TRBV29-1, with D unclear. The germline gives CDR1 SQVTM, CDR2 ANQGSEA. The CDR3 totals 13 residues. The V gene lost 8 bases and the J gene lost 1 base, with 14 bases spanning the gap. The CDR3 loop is CSTRLAGNTEAFF. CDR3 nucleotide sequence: TGCAGCACCCGCTTGGCAGGGAACACTGAAGCTTTCTTT. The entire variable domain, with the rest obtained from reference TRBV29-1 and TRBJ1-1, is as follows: SAVISQKPSRDICQRGTSLTIQCQVDSQVTMMFWYRQQPGQSLTLIATANQGSEATYESGFVIDKFPISRPNLTFSTLTVSNMSPEDSSIYLCSTRLAGNTEAFFGQGTRLTVV.

The DNA for the CDR3 is TGCGCCAGCAGCGGGCAGCCGCAAGAGACCCAGTACTTC. Amino acids: CASSGQPQETQYF. The chain is built from TRBV5-1 and TRBJ2-5; no clear D. The V gene's germline CDR1 is SGHRS and CDR2 YFSETQ. Between the trimmed V and J ends, which lost 4 bases and 2 bases, there was a span of 9 bases. The length of the CDR3 is 13 residues.

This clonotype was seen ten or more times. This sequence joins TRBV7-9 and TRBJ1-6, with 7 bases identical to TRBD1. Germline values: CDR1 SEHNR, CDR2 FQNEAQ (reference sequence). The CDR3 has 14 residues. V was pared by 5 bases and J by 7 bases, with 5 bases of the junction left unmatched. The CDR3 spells CASSRGQLNSPLHF. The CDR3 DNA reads TGTGCCAGCAGCAGGGGACAGTTGAATTCACCCCTCCACTTT.

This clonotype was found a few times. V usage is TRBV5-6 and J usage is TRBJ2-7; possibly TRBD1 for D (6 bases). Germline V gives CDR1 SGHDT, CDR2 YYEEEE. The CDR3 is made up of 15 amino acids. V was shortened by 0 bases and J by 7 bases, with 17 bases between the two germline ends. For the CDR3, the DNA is TGTGCCAGCAGCTTGGTTCCGGGACACCCAGGAGAGCAGTACTTC. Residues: CASSLVPGHPGEQYF.

CDR3 in DNA: TGCAGTGCTAGAGCGACAGGGGCTCAGAAACTGTTTTTT. Translating it yields CSARATGAQKLFF. V gene TRBV20-1 combines with J gene TRBJ1-4; 8 nucleotides match TRBD1. CDR3 length equals 13 residues. The V and J ends lost 1 base and 11 bases, in that order; junction bases with no gene match: 6. Germline assignment: CDR1 DFQATT and CDR2 SNEGSKA (reference sequence).

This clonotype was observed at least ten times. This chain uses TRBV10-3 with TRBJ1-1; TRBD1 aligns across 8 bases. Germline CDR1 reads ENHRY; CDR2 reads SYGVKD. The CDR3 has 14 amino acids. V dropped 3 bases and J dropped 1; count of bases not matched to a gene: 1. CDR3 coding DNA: TGTGCCATCAGTGACGACAGGGGGAACACTGAAGCTTTCTTT. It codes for CAISDDRGNTEAFF.

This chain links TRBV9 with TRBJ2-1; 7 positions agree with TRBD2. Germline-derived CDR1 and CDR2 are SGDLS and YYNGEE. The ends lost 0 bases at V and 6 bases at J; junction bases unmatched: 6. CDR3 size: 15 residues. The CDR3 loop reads CASSVVLGGSNEQFF. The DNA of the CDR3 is TGTGCCAGCAGCGTAGTCCTGGGGGGGAGCAATGAGCAGTTCTTC.

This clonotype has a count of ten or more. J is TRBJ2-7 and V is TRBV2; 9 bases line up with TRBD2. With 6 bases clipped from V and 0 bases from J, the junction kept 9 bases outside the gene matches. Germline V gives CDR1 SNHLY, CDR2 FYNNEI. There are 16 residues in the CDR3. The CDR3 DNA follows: TGTGCCAGCAGCCGGACTAGCGTTTCTATCTCCTACGAGCAGTACTTC. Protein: CASSRTSVSISYEQYF.

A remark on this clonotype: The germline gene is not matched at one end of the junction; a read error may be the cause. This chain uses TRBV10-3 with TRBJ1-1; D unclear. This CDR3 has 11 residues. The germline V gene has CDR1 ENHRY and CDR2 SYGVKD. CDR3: CASSFGTEPFF. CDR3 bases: TGTGCCAGCAGTTTCGGAACTGAACCTTTCTTT.

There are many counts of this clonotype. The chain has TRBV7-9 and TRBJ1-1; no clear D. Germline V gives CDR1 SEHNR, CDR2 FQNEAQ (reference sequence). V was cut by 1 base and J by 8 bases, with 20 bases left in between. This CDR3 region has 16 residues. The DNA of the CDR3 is TGTGCCAGCAGCTTAGAGGGCGCGATAATCGGCGGCGAAGCTTTCTTT. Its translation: CASSLEGAIIGGEAFF.